The rows below give T cell receptor beta chains drawn from one sample of a study of blood T cell repertoires in COVID-19. Some clones are missing from TCRdb's copy, which holds only in-frame ones; the method was immunoSEQ multiplex PCR. The data show about 500,000 clones, approximately 88% seen once. Material for sequencing was peripheral blood. These receptors were obtained from a woman between 45 and 60 years old with COVID-19, enrolled during active disease. The CDR3 runs from the conserved cysteine through the conserved F or W. A D gene is named only where the DNA matches it firmly. The listing skips clone size in some rows; elsewhere it reads once, few, many or a size class.

abundance | j_gene | v_gene | d_gene | CDR3nt | CDR3aa
- | TRBJ1-4 | TRBV9 | TRBD1 | TGTGCCAGCAGCGCCCGGACAGGCGGCGATAATGAAAAACTGTTTTTT | CASSARTGGDNEKLFF
- | TRBJ2-3 | TRBV11-3 | - | TGTGCCAGCAGCTTATATCAGGGAGATACGCAGTATTTT | CASSLYQGDTQYF
- | TRBJ1-1 | TRBV5-1 | TRBD1 | TGCGCCAGCAGCTACCGGACAGGGATGAACACTGAAGCTTTCTTT | CASSYRTGMNTEAFF
few | TRBJ1-1 | TRBV7-6 | TRBD1 | TGTGCCAGCAGCAGTAGCAGGGGGATGGGCACTGAAGCTTTCTTT | CASSSSRGMGTEAFF
- | TRBJ2-1 | TRBV27 | TRBD2 | TGTGCCAGCACTCCCTTGGGCGGGGGGAGCTCCTACAATGAGCAGTTCTTC | CASTPLGGGSSYNEQFF
- | TRBJ2-1 | TRBV7-9 | - | TGTTTTTGCCAAGGGGGAAAAGATGAGCAGTTCTTC | CFCQGGKDEQFF
- | TRBJ1-2 | TRBV12-3/TRBV12-4 | - | TGTGCCAGCAGTTCGGGGTACTATGGCTACACCTTC | CASSSGYYGYTF
- | TRBJ2-2 | TRBV2 | TRBD2 | TGTGCCAGCAGTGAGGGCGGACTAGCGGGGGATTTGGACACCGGGGAGCTGTTTTTT | CASSEGGLAGDLDTGELFF
once | TRBJ2-1 | TRBV2 | TRBD1 | TGTGCCAGCAGCGAAAGACAGGGGTACAATGAGCAGTTCTTC | CASSERQGYNEQFF
- | TRBJ1-1 | TRBV2 | TRBD1 | TGTGCCAGCAAGGGGAGACAGGGGAGGGTCACTGAAGCTTTCTTT | CASKGRQGRVTEAFF
once | TRBJ2-3 | TRBV9 | TRBD2 | TGTGCCAGCAGCGTAGCTCGGTTACCGATCCCTGCGGGGGGCACAGATACGCAGTATTTT | CASSVARLPIPAGGTDTQYF
once | TRBJ1-5 | TRBV12-3/TRBV12-4 | TRBD1 | TGTGCCAGTACCCGAGGGGGCCGGCAGCCCCAGCATTTT | CASTRGGRQPQHF
few | TRBJ1-5 | TRBV6-5 | TRBD1 | TGTGCCAGCAGTAGGACAGGGCAACAGCCCCAGCATTTT | CASSRTGQQPQHF
- | TRBJ2-1 | TRBV6-1 | TRBD2 | TGTGCCAGCAGTGAAGCGGGGGGGTGGGATGAGCAGTTCTTC | CASSEAGGWDEQFF
- | TRBJ1-1 | TRBV18 | TRBD1 | TGTGCCAGCTCACCACTTGGGACAGGTCAGAACACTGAAGCTTTCTTT | CASSPLGTGQNTEAFF
- | TRBJ2-7 | TRBV5-6 | TRBD1 | TGTGCCAGCAGCTGGGGGACAGGGGCCCCCGAGCAGTACTTC | CASSWGTGAPEQYF
- | TRBJ2-1 | TRBV11-1 | - | TGTGCCAGCAGCCCAAAGACGGGTCCTCGGAATGAGCAGTTCTTC | CASSPKTGPRNEQFF
- | TRBJ1-5 | TRBV28 | - | TGTGCCAGCAGTTTTAATGCCGGACAGTTCTATCAGCCCCAGCATTTT | CASSFNAGQFYQPQHF
few | TRBJ2-3 | TRBV14 | - | TGTGCCAGCAGCCAGAGGCTCGGAGCTAGCACAGATACGCAGTATTTT | CASSQRLGASTDTQYF